This T cell receptor (beta chain) was identified during a study of neoadjuvant anti-PD-1 for oral cavity cancer. V lost 0 bases and J lost 3, with 7 bases in between. Germline V gives CDR1 SGHRS, CDR2 YFSETQ. The CDR3 extends over 15 amino acids. Time point meaning: after neoadjuvant nivolumab, at surgical resection. Only in-frame clones appear in the TCRdb table, and some are missing; sequencing was by immunoSEQ multiplex PCR. The sample consists of roughly 9,600 clones, about three fifths of them appearing once. This sequence originates from a person aged 35-79 years with oral cavity squamous cell carcinoma. The sample was PBMCs, taken after nivolumab (anti-PD-1) treatment. The chain combines TRBV5-1 with TRBJ2-6; D not resolved. The CDR3 bases are TGCGCCAGCAGCTTGGAGGCGGTTGGGGCCAACGTCCTGACTTTC. Translation gives CASSLEAVGANVLTF.